The 23 T cell receptor beta chains below all came from one sample that was sequenced in a study of identical twins. One entry per CDR3 protein results from TCRdb running MiXCR on the 5' RACE reads. Of roughly 720,000 distinct CDR3 sequences in the sample, 15% to 20% were seen once. This sample also appeared in a second study, on T cells expressing NK-cell markers.

Sequenced sample: PBMCs. The receptors originated from a woman aged 18-30 years in good health.

This clonotype was picked up a small number of times. V usage is TRBV5-1 and J usage is TRBJ2-6; no definite D call. This CDR3 spans 15 amino acids. Deletions cut 1 base from V and 2 bases from J, with 7 bases between. CDR1 SGHRS and CDR2 YFSETQ come from the germline V gene. CDR3 region: CASSLFSTGANVLTF. CDR3 nucleotide sequence: TGCGCCAGCAGCTTGTTCAGTACTGGGGCCAACGTCCTGACTTTC. Filled out from reference TRBV5-1 and TRBJ2-6, the complete variable domain reads KAGVTQTPRYLIKTRGQQVTLSCSPISGHRSVSWYQQTPGQGLQFLFEYFSETQRNKGNFPGRFSGRQFSNSRSEMNVSTLELGDSALYLCASSLFSTGANVLTFGAGSRLTVL.

This clonotype has only a few counts. The chain joins TRBV6-1 to TRBJ1-2; 9 bases map to TRBD1. V lost 6 bases to trimming and J lost 8 bases; unmatched junction nucleotides: 7. Germline V lookup: CDR1 MNHNS, CDR2 SASEGT. The CDR3 totals 13 residues. The CDR3 loop is CASSRTGARGYTF. CDR3 bases: TGTGCCAGCAGCCGGACAGGGGCACGGGGCTACACCTTC.

J is TRBJ2-3 and V is TRBV7-2; TRBD2 might be the D (6 bases). Germline CDR1 and CDR2: SGHTA and FQGNSA. The CDR3 is made up of 15 amino acids. V lost 2 bases and J lost 0, with 9 bases in between. The CDR3 DNA sequence: TGTGCCAGCAGCTTAATTGGACTAAGCACAGATACGCAGTATTTT. Amino acids: CASSLIGLSTDTQYF. Looking up the rest from reference TRBV7-2 and TRBJ2-3 gives the full variable domain: GAGVSQSPSNKVTEKGKDVELRCDPISGHTALYWYRQSLGQGLEFLIYFQGNSAPDKSGLPSDRFSAERTGGSVSTLTIQRTQQEDSAVYLCASSLIGLSTDTQYFGPGTRLTVL.

The gene calls are TRBV7-9 and TRBJ2-7; the D gene is possibly TRBD2 (6 bases). The CDR3 sequence is 16 residues long. V was clipped by 4 bases and J by 3 bases, with 19 bases between them. The germline V gene encodes CDR1 SEHNR and CDR2 FQNEAQ (reference sequence). The CDR3 is CASSSKEGGSFYEQYF. Here the CDR3 DNA reads TGTGCCAGCAGCTCCAAGGAGGGTGGAAGCTTCTACGAGCAGTACTTC.

This clonotype was seen a handful of times. The chain is built from TRBV6-1 and TRBJ2-7; either TRBD1 or TRBD2 may fit D (6 bases each). Deletions cut 8 bases from V and 6 bases from J, with 23 bases between. The germline V gene encodes CDR1 MNHNS and CDR2 SASEGT. This CDR3 comprises 15 residues. CDR3 sequence: CASGRRGANPLEQYF. The CDR3 nucleotides read TGTGCCAGCGGGAGGAGGGGGGCCAACCCACTCGAGCAGTACTTC.

CDR3 amino acids: CSASRGSGYNEQFF. CDR3 DNA sequence: TGCAGTGCTAGTAGGGGATCGGGGTACAATGAGCAGTTCTTC. This chain links TRBV20-1 with TRBJ2-1; D is possibly TRBD1 or TRBD2 (5 bases each). This CDR3 is built from 14 residues. The V gene lost 3 bases and the J gene lost 4 bases, with 13 bases spanning the gap. Germline CDR1 and CDR2: DFQATT and SNEGSKA (reference sequence).

This clonotype showed up many times. The chain carries TRBV5-1 and TRBJ2-1; 7 bases agree with TRBD2. In germline, CDR1 is SGHRS, CDR2 YFSETQ. The CDR3 has 16 residues. Trimming at V came to 3 bases and at J to 3 bases, leaving 9 bases not matched to a gene. CDR3 protein: CASSSGLGPLYNEQFF. The CDR3 nucleotides read TGCGCCAGCAGCTCCGGACTAGGCCCACTCTACAATGAGCAGTTCTTC.

This clonotype was detected only a few times. V and J are TRBV5-6 and TRBJ2-7, with 9 bases matching TRBD2. The CDR3 is 15 residues long. The ends lost 1 base at V and 3 bases at J; junction bases unmatched: 5. Germline-derived CDR1 and CDR2 are SGHDT and YYEEEE. The DNA of the CDR3 is TGTGCCAGCAGCTTGAAGGCTAGCGGGGACTACGAGCAGTACTTC. Translation gives CASSLKASGDYEQYF.

This clonotype was detected many times. This sequence joins TRBV9 and TRBJ1-3; D remains ambiguous. CDR1 is SGDLS, CDR2 YYNGEE, per germline. V lost 0 bases and J 4 bases, leaving 5 bases between the germline ends. The CDR3 contains 13 residues. CDR3 bases: TGTGCCAGCAGCGTAGTCGGGGGAAACACCATATATTTT. Its translation is CASSVVGGNTIYF. The full variable domain, with the rest looked up from reference TRBV9 and TRBJ1-3, is DSGVTQTPKHLITATGQRVTLRCSPRSGDLSVYWYQQSLDQGLQFLIQYYNGEERAKGNILERFSAQQFPDLHSELNLSSLELGDSALYFCASSVVGGNTIYFGEGSWLTVV.

V and J are TRBV27 and TRBJ1-1; perhaps TRBD1 as D (5 bases). The CDR3 has 15 amino acids. Germline V gene sequence: CDR1 MNHEY, CDR2 SMNVEV (reference sequence). Trimming stripped 2 bases from V and 4 bases from J, with 14 bases between. The CDR3 protein is CASSLIGGLGTEAFF. The CDR3, as DNA: TGTGCCAGCAGTTTAATCGGGGGTTTGGGCACTGAAGCTTTCTTT.

This clonotype has only a few counts. The V and J genes are TRBV20-1 and TRBJ2-7; D is possibly TRBD2 (7 bases). The V and J ends lost 3 bases and 10 bases respectively, with 25 bases between them. The CDR3 has 15 amino acids. CDR1 is DFQATT, CDR2 SNEGSKA, per germline (reference sequence). The CDR3 spells CSASPRGAYTYGQYF. In DNA form, the CDR3 reads TGCAGTGCTAGTCCCCGGGGGGCCTATACCTACGGTCAGTACTTC.

The chain employs TRBV20-1 and TRBJ2-7; 7 nucleotides align to TRBD2. CDR3 length: 14 residues. V dropped 1 base and J dropped 3; count of bases not matched to a gene: 6. Germline CDR1 is DFQATT and CDR2 is SNEGSKA (reference sequence). The CDR3 bases are TGCAGTGCTAGAGGCGGGGGAGACGACTACGAGCAGTACTTC. Its protein is CSARGGGDDYEQYF.

The CDR3 region has the DNA TGTGCCAGCAACCTTAGCGGGAACGAGGAAGAGACCCAGTACTTC. Translated, it gives CASNLSGNEEETQYF. The genes are TRBV2 and TRBJ2-5; 8 nucleotides match TRBD2. The germline V gene encodes CDR1 SNHLY and CDR2 FYNNEI. This CDR3 has 15 residues. V was clipped by 7 bases and J by 3 bases; unmatched bases: 10. The full variable domain, its missing parts supplied by reference TRBV2 and TRBJ2-5, is EPEVTQTPSHQVTQMGQEVILRCVPISNHLYFYWYRQILGQKVEFLVSFYNNEISEKSEIFDDQFSVERPDGSNFTLKIRSTKLEDSAMYFCASNLSGNEEETQYFGPGTRLLVL.

V is TRBV6-1 and J is TRBJ1-1; TRBD1 aligns across 11 bases. Germline lookup yields CDR1 MNHNS and CDR2 SASEGT. Unmatched junction bases numbered 11, after V lost 5 bases and J lost 6 bases. This CDR3 contains 16 residues. CDR3 in DNA: TGTGCCAGCAGTCGACTTCCGGGACAGGGGGTCCCTGAAGCTTTCTTT. Translating it yields CASSRLPGQGVPEAFF.

In its sample, this clonotype was seen a few times. This chain uses TRBV11-2 with TRBJ2-7; 7 positions agree with TRBD1. The CDR3 length is 14 residues. Germline-derived CDR1 and CDR2 are SGHAT and FQNNGV. The J segment lost 4 bases and the V segment lost 5 bases, leaving 8 bases of the junction unmatched. This chain's CDR3 is CASSPPGQLYEQYF. The CDR3 DNA follows: TGTGCCAGCAGCCCTCCGGGACAGCTTTACGAGCAGTACTTC. Full variable domain (missing parts from reference TRBV11-2 and TRBJ2-7): EAGVAQSPRYKIIEKRQSVAFWCNPISGHATLYWYQQILGQGPKLLIQFQNNGVVDDSQLPKDRFSAERLKGVDSTLKIQPAKLEDSAVYLCASSPPGQLYEQYFGPGTRLTVT.

This clonotype showed up just once. The chain couples TRBV9 to TRBJ2-2; 7 positions agree with TRBD2. Looked up from germline, CDR1 is SGDLS and CDR2 is YYNGEE. V dropped 0 bases and J dropped 6; count of bases not matched to a gene: 5. The length of the CDR3 is 15 residues. In DNA, the CDR3 is TGTGCCAGCAGCGTAGATCGGCTAGCGGCCGGGGAGCTGTTTTTT. Residues: CASSVDRLAAGELFF.

The chain carries TRBV20-1 and TRBJ2-4; D may correspond to TRBD1 or TRBD2 (5 bases each). Trimming stripped 5 bases from V and 9 bases from J, with 14 bases between. Germline V gives CDR1 DFQATT, CDR2 SNEGSKA (reference sequence). There are 12 residues in the CDR3. The CDR3: CSARDHSGIQYF. The DNA for the CDR3 is TGCAGTGCTCGGGACCATAGTGGCATTCAGTACTTC.

Only a few counts were recorded for this clonotype. The genes are TRBV20-1 and TRBJ2-1; TRBD2 aligns across 10 bases. The J segment lost 8 bases and the V segment lost 1 base, leaving 8 bases of the junction unmatched. From germline, CDR1 is DFQATT and CDR2 SNEGSKA (reference sequence). This CDR3 is built from 15 residues. CDR3 sequence reads: CSARALAGVPHEQFF. The CDR3 DNA sequence: TGCAGTGCTAGAGCTCTAGCGGGAGTGCCGCATGAGCAGTTCTTC.

This clonotype was counted only a few times. The chain joins TRBV30 to TRBJ2-1; D is undetermined. The V gene lost 5 bases and the J gene lost 3 bases, with 14 bases spanning the gap. Germline CDR1 GTSNPN, CDR2 SVGIG (reference sequence). The CDR3 is 14 amino acids. In DNA form, the CDR3 reads TGTGCCTGGGGACGCCTGGGCTACTACAATGAGCAGTTCTTC. Translating it yields CAWGRLGYYNEQFF.

There are a few counts of this clonotype. The chain carries TRBV10-3 and TRBJ2-1; unclear D gene. The CDR3 totals 13 residues. V was cut by 2 bases and J by 7 bases, with 9 bases left in between. CDR1 is ENHRY, CDR2 SYGVKD, per germline. The CDR3 DNA is TGTGCCATCAGTGAGCATGCCGGGAATGAGCAGTTCTTC. This encodes CAISEHAGNEQFF.

Only a few counts were recorded for this clonotype. The chain employs TRBV20-1 and TRBJ2-5; TRBD2 matches 8 bases. The V segment lost 3 bases and the J segment 0 bases; nucleotides outside the gene matches: 3. The CDR3 consists of 14 residues. Germline CDR1 DFQATT, CDR2 SNEGSKA (reference sequence). As DNA, the CDR3 is TGCAGTGCTAGCGGGGGGGAGTACCAAGAGACCCAGTACTTC. Its protein is CSASGGEYQETQYF.

This clonotype was picked up a small number of times. CDR3 amino acids: CSAASGDTGELFF. DNA for the CDR3: TGCAGTGCGGCTAGCGGGGACACCGGGGAGCTGTTTTTT. The chain joins TRBV20-1 to TRBJ2-2, with 9 bases fitting TRBD2. The CDR3 sequence is 13 residues long. With V trimmed by 6 bases and J by 3 bases, 2 bases remained unmatched. Germline CDR1 and CDR2: DFQATT and SNEGSKA (reference sequence).

The CDR3 here is CSAGSGNQPQHF. The CDR3 DNA follows: TGCAGTGCGGGGTCGGGGAATCAGCCCCAGCATTTT. This rearrangement joins TRBV20-1 to TRBJ1-5; D is unclear. The CDR3 is made up of 12 amino acids. V was cut by 6 bases and J by 4 bases, with 10 bases left in between. Germline lookup yields CDR1 DFQATT and CDR2 SNEGSKA (reference sequence).